Presented here are 21 T cell receptor beta chains from one specimen sequenced in a study of T cells in Graves' hyperthyroidism and ophthalmopathy. RNA transcripts yielded amplified TCR beta CDR3 regions. The TCR CDR3 first-round RT-PCR relied on the HTBI primer set. A single record per CDR3 protein comes from TCRdb applying MiXCR to the multiplex PCR reads. Altogether under 250,000 distinct CDR3 sequences are present, roughly 17% being singletons, with the ten largest covering roughly 55%. The sequencing input was blood. The receptors originated from a woman between 45 and 60 years old with Graves' hyperthyroidism.

The gene calls are TRBV10-3 and TRBJ2-7; D is undetermined. Germline loops: CDR1 ENHRY, CDR2 SYGVKD. V gave up 3 bases and J gave up 3 bases, with 9 bases separating them. CDR3 length equals 13 residues. Here the CDR3 reads CAISELGYYEQYF. As DNA, the CDR3 is TGTGCCATCAGTGAACTTGGGTACTACGAGCAGTACTTC.

Ten or more counts support this clonotype. CDR3 residues: CASSSLRGDMNTEAFF. In nucleotides, the CDR3 is TGTGCCAGCAGCTCGCTAAGGGGGGACATGAACACTGAAGCTTTCTTT. This chain joins TRBV7-9 and TRBJ1-1; tentatively, D is TRBD1 (6 bases). Germline assignment: CDR1 SEHNR and CDR2 FQNEAQ (reference sequence). The germline V and J ends were trimmed by 4 bases and 0 bases, with 15 bases remaining between them. This CDR3 spans 16 amino acids.

V gene TRBV30 combines with J gene TRBJ2-3, with 13 bases identical to TRBD2. The CDR3 spans 17 residues. Losses at the gene ends were 3 bases for V and 0 bases for J; bases not matched to a gene: 6. The V gene's germline CDR1 is GTSNPN and CDR2 SVGIG (reference sequence). The CDR3 loop reads CAWRATSGRMSTDTQYF. CDR3 in DNA: TGTGCCTGGAGAGCGACTAGCGGGAGGATGAGCACAGATACGCAGTATTTT.

This clonotype was counted only a few times. This could be a read error, since a much larger clone is one nucleotide away. Without the conserved terminal phenylalanine or tryptophan, this CDR3 likely stems from a read error. This chain uses TRBV6-1 with TRBJ1-1, with D hard to call. The V end was cut by 2 bases, the J end by 2 bases, with 12 bases between. Per the germline V gene, CDR1 is MNHNS and CDR2 is SASEGT. The length of the CDR3 is 15 residues. The CDR3 region has the DNA TGTGCCAGCAGTGAAAGGTGGGGATCAAACACTGAAGCTTTCCTT. It yields the protein CASSERWGSNTEAFL.

There are many counts of this clonotype. The CDR3 DNA is TGTGCCAGCTCATTCGGACAGGTGGATAATTCACCCCTCCACTTT. Translating it yields CASSFGQVDNSPLHF. This chain connects TRBV18 to TRBJ1-6; 7 bases match TRBD1. V lost 5 bases and J lost 5; bases outside the gene matches: 6. Germline-derived CDR1 and CDR2 are KGHSH and LQKENI. The CDR3 loop spans 15 amino acids.

This rearrangement joins TRBV30 to TRBJ2-2; D is ambiguous. The CDR3 spans 11 residues. The V gene lost 2 bases and the J gene lost 6 bases, with 4 bases spanning the gap. Germline lookup yields CDR1 GTSNPN and CDR2 SVGIG (reference sequence). The DNA of the CDR3 is TGTGCCTGGAGTAACGCCGGGGAGCTGTTTTTT. Protein product: CAWSNAGELFF.

This clonotype was recorded a few times. This chain uses TRBV29-1 with TRBJ2-1; TRBD2 aligns across 7 bases. V shed 3 bases and J 8 bases; nucleotides not matched to a gene: 10. CDR3 length: 14 residues. Germline lookup yields CDR1 SQVTM and CDR2 ANQGSEA. The CDR3 here is CSVDSRAGWYEQFF. The CDR3 nucleotides are TGCAGCGTTGATTCGCGAGCGGGATGGTATGAGCAGTTCTTC.

This clonotype was counted many times. The chain links TRBV27 to TRBJ2-3; the D gene is possibly TRBD2 (5 bases). The length of the CDR3 is 12 residues. Trimming took 10 bases from V and 8 from J, leaving 16 bases between them. Per the germline V gene, CDR1 is MNHEY and CDR2 is SMNVEV (reference sequence). CDR3 nucleotides: TGTGCCACCCTAAGACGGGGTGGTACGCAGTATTTT. Protein product: CATLRRGGTQYF.

The V and J genes are TRBV5-1 and TRBJ1-1, with a tentative D call TRBD1 (5 bases). The CDR3 is 11 amino acids. Germline CDR1 is SGHRS and CDR2 is YFSETQ. Trimming shortened V by 7 bases and J by 8 bases, and 12 bases separated the two germline ends. In nucleotides, the CDR3 is TGCGCCAGCCGTCGGGACCGGGAAGCTTTCTTT. Its protein is CASRRDREAFF.

Worth noting for this clonotype: A much bigger clone sits one base away, suggesting this may be a read error. The gene calls are TRBV5-1 and TRBJ2-5; 14 bases agree with TRBD2. Germline V gives CDR1 SGHRS, CDR2 YFSETQ. The CDR3 has 16 amino acids. The CDR3 region is CTSSPLGLAGAETQYF. The DNA of the CDR3 is TGCACCAGCAGCCCATTGGGACTAGCGGGAGCGGAGACCCAGTACTTC.

This clonotype was observed a handful of times. V and J are TRBV10-3 and TRBJ1-2; a possible D gene is TRBD1 (5 bases). The CDR3 loop spans 13 amino acids. V dropped 10 bases and J dropped 6 bases, with 18 bases sitting between them. Germline V lookup: CDR1 ENHRY, CDR2 SYGVKD. CDR3 bases: TGTGCCACCATGCGGGGCCACAAAGATGGCTACACCTTC. Protein sequence: CATMRGHKDGYTF.

This clonotype has only a few counts. A much larger clone differs by one base, so this may be a read error. This sequence joins TRBV29-1 and TRBJ1-1; D is undetermined. The CDR3 loop spans 13 amino acids. The germline CDR1 and CDR2 sequences are SQVTM and ANQGSEA. CDR3 residues: CSVETGLNAEAFF. The DNA of the CDR3 is TGCAGCGTAGAGACGGGATTGAACGCTGAAGCTTTCTTT.

This clonotype was recorded many times. The chain employs TRBV28 and TRBJ2-7; D may be TRBD2 (6 bases). CDR3 size: 14 residues. CDR1 MDHEN and CDR2 SYDVKM come from the germline V gene. V was trimmed by 3 bases and J by 4 bases, leaving 13 bases between them. CDR3 sequence: CASSFSGSRYEQYF. The CDR3 DNA follows: TGTGCCAGCAGTTTTTCCGGGAGCCGTTACGAGCAGTACTTC. Full variable domain (rest looked up from reference TRBV28 and TRBJ2-7): DVKVTQSSRYLVKRTGEKVFLECVQDMDHENMFWYRQDPGLGLRLIYFSYDVKMKEKGDIPEGYSVSREKKERFSLILESASTNQTSMYLCASSFSGSRYEQYFGPGTRLTVT.

This clonotype was seen only a few times. The chain carries TRBV29-1 and TRBJ1-2; 9 positions match TRBD1. Trimming at V came to 6 bases and at J to 2 bases, leaving 7 bases not matched to a gene. The CDR3 runs to 14 residues. Germline assignment: CDR1 SQVTM and CDR2 ANQGSEA. The CDR3 here is CSVMGQGENYGYTF. As DNA, the CDR3 is TGCAGCGTAATGGGACAGGGCGAAAACTATGGCTACACCTTC.

The chain uses TRBV2 and TRBJ2-1, with 10 bases matching TRBD2. Germline values: CDR1 SNHLY, CDR2 FYNNEI. Trimming at V came to 7 bases and at J to 8 bases, leaving 11 bases not matched to a gene. The CDR3 spans 15 residues. The chain's CDR3 is CASNDGLAALDEQFF. The CDR3 DNA reads TGTGCCAGCAACGACGGACTAGCGGCTTTGGATGAGCAGTTCTTC.

This clonotype was counted many times. This rearrangement joins TRBV2 to TRBJ1-5, with TRBD1 as a possible D gene (6 bases). Germline V gene sequence: CDR1 SNHLY, CDR2 FYNNEI. The CDR3 is 15 amino acids. Trimming left V 7 bases short and J 1 base short, with 14 bases between. CDR3 loop: CASNIQGLSNQPQHF. Here the CDR3 DNA reads TGTGCCAGCAATATACAGGGTTTGAGCAATCAGCCCCAGCATTTT.

The sample holds many counts of this clonotype. This chain's CDR3 is CASSQVDLVGPRDTQYF. The CDR3 bases are TGTGCCAGCAGCCAAGTTGATCTAGTTGGCCCACGAGATACGCAGTATTTT. The genes are TRBV14 and TRBJ2-3; no definite D call. Germline V gene data show CDR1 as SGHDN and CDR2 as FVKESK. This CDR3 spans 17 amino acids. Between the trimmed V and J ends, which lost 1 base and 5 bases, there was a span of 19 bases.

Many counts were recorded for this clonotype. For the CDR3, the DNA is TGTGCCAGCAGTCGTGCTGGCAGGGAAAGAAAAACTAATGAAAAACTGTTTTTT. Encoded protein: CASSRAGRERKTNEKLFF. The chain employs TRBV7-2 and TRBJ1-4; perhaps TRBD1 as D (5 bases). V shed 6 bases and J shed 1 base, with 21 bases lying between them. The germline CDR1 and CDR2 sequences are SGHTA and FQGNSA. This CDR3 region has 18 residues.

The chain is built from TRBV5-1 and TRBJ2-7; 13 nucleotides align to TRBD2. The CDR3 contains 16 residues. Germline CDR1 is SGHRS and CDR2 is YFSETQ. V shed 0 bases, J shed 4 bases, and the junction held 4 bases outside the gene matches. The CDR3 reads CASSLAPLAGGYEQYF. CDR3 nucleotides: TGCGCCAGCAGCTTGGCCCCACTAGCGGGAGGGTACGAGCAGTACTTC.

V usage is TRBV11-3 and J usage is TRBJ1-2; 9 nucleotides align to TRBD1. Germline V gene data show CDR1 as SGHNT and CDR2 as YENEEA. V was pared by 5 bases and J by 14 bases, with 9 bases of the junction left unmatched. The CDR3 has 12 amino acids. The CDR3 sequence: CASSGTGGADTF. For the CDR3, the DNA is TGTGCCAGCAGCGGTACAGGGGGCGCGGATACCTTC.

On this clonotype: A much larger clone is a single base away; this may be a read error. The V call is TRBV7-9, the J call TRBJ2-1, with 14 bases identical to TRBD2. The DNA end is a closer match to TRBJ2-7, so the J assignment may be wrong. From germline, CDR1 is SEHNR and CDR2 FQNEAQ (reference sequence). The CDR3 covers 19 residues. The CDR3 DNA follows: TGTGCCAGCAGCTTATCCCGGACTAGCGGGAGGAGTGGATACAATGAGCAGTACTTC. Its protein is CASSLSRTSGRSGYNEQYF.